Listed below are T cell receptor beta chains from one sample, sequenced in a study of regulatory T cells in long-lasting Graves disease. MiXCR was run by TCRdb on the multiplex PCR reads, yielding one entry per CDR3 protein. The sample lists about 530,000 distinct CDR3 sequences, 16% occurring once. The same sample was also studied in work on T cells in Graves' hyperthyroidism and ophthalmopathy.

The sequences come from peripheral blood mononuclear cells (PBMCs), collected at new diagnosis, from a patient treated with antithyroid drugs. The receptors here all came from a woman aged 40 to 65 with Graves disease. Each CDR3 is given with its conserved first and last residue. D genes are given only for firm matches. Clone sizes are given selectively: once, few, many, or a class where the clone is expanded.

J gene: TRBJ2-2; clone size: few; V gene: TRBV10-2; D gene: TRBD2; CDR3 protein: CASRTPSGGRGGELFF; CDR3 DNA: TGCGCCAGCAGAACACCTAGCGGGGGGCGGGGCGGGGAGCTGTTTTTT
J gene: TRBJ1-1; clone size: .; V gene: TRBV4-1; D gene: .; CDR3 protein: CASSPRVTNTEAFF; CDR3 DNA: TGCGCCAGCAGCCCCCGAGTAACGAACACTGAAGCTTTCTTT
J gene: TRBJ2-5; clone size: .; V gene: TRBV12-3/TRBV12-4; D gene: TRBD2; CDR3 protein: CASSLSSGVKETQYF; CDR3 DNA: TGTGCCAGCAGTTTATCTAGCGGGGTAAAAGAGACCCAGTACTTC
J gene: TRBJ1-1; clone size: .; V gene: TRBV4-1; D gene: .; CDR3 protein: CASSQASSNTEAFF; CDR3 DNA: TGCGCCAGCAGCCAAGCATCCTCGAATACTGAAGCTTTCTTT
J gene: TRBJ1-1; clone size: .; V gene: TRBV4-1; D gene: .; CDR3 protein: CASSLPGWGPETFF; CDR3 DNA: TGCGCCAGCAGCCTCCCAGGGTGGGGACCTGAAACTTTCTTT
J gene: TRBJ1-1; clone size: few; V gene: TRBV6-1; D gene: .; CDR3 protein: CASSEVLMNTEAFF; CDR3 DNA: TGTGCCAGCAGTGAGGTTCTTATGAACACTGAAGCTTTCTTT
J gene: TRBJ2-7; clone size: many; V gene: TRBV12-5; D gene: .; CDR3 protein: CASGLREQYF; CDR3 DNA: TGTGCTAGTGGTTTGAGGGAGCAGTACTTC
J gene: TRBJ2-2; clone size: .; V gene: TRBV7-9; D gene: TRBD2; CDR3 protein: CASTPGGVAGELFF; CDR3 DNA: TGTGCCAGCACCCCGGGGGGAGTCGCGGGGGAGCTGTTTTTT
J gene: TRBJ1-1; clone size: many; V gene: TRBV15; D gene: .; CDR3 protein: CATSRAWDGTNTEAFF; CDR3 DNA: TGTGCCACCAGCAGAGCCTGGGACGGAACGAACACTGAAGCTTTCTTT
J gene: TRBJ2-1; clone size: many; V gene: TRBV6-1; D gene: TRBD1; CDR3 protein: CASRLTGYVGTNEQFF; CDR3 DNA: TGTGCCAGCAGACTGACAGGGTACGTTGGAACAAATGAGCAGTTCTTC
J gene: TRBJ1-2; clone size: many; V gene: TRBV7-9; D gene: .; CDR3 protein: CASSPDTFRWTVYNYGYTF; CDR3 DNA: TGTGCCAGCAGCCCTGACACATTCCGGTGGACCGTTTATAACTATGGCTACACCTTC
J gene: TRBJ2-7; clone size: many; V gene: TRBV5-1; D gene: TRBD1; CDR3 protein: CASSGGTGGSYEQYF; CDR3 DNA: TGCGCCAGCAGCGGGGGGACAGGTGGCTCCTACGAGCAGTACTTC
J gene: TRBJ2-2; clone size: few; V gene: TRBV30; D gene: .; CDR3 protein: CAWSVRSTGELFF; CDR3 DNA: TGTGCCTGGAGTGTACGCAGCACCGGGGAGCTGTTTTTT
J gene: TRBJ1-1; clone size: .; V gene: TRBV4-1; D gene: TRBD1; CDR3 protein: CASGQGSGAFF; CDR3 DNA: TGCGCCAGCGGACAGGGCAGTGGAGCTTTCTTT
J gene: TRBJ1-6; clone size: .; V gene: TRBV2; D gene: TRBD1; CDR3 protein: CASRPLTGGSSPLHF; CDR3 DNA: TGTGCCAGCAGACCCCTGACAGGGGGAAGTTCACCCCTCCACTTT
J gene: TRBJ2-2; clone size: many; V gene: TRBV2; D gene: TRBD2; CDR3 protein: CASSGISGDTGELFF; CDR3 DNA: TGTGCCAGCAGTGGGATTAGCGGGGACACCGGGGAGCTGTTTTTT
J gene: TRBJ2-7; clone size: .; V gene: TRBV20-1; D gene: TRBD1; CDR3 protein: CSARGDRSAYKQYF; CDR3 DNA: TGCAGTGCTAGAGGGGACAGGTCAGCCTACAAGCAGTACTTC
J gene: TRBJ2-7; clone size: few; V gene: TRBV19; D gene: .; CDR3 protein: CASSSRGGGSEQYF; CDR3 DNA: TGTGCCAGTAGTTCACGGGGAGGAGGTAGCGAGCAGTACTTC
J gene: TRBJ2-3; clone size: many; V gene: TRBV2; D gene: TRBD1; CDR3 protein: CASSEGTGDTDTQYF; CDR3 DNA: TGTGCCAGCAGTGAGGGGACAGGGGACACAGATACGCAGTATTTT
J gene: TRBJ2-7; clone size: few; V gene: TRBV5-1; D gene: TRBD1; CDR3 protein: CASSLALDRAYEQYF; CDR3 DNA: TGCGCCAGCAGCTTGGCCCTGGACAGGGCCTACGAGCAGTACTTC
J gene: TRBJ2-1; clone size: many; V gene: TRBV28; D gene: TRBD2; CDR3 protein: CASSAYLAGGAAEQFF; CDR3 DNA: TGTGCCAGCAGTGCCTACCTAGCGGGGGGCGCCGCGGAGCAGTTCTTC
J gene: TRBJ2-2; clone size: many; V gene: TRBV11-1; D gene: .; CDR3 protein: CASSSLTGELFF; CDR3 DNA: TGTGCCAGCAGTTCCCTGACCGGGGAGCTGTTTTTT
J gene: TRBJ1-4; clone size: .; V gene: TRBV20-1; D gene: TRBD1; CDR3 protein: CSVWDRGEKLFF; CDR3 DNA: TGCAGTGTCTGGGACAGGGGTGAAAAACTGTTTTTT
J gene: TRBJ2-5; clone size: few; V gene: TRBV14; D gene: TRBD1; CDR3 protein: CASSQGQFRGRETQYF; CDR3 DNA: TGTGCCAGCAGCCAAGGACAGTTTAGGGGGCGAGAGACCCAGTACTTC
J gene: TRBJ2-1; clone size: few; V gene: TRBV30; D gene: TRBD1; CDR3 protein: CAWSSGRGKNEQFF; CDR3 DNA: TGTGCCTGGAGTTCAGGCAGGGGGAAAAATGAGCAGTTCTTC
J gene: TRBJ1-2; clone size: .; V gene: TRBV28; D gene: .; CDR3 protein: CASRGPHRVYGYTF; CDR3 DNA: TGTGCCAGCAGAGGGCCGCACCGGGTCTATGGCTACACCTTC
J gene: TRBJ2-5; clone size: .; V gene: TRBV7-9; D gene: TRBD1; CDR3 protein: CASSLILNRGAQTQYF; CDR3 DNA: TGCGCCAGCAGCCTCATTCTCAACAGGGGCGCACAGACCCAGTACTTC
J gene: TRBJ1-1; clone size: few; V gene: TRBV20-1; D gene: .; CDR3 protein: CSASRLGGHTMNTEAFF; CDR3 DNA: TGCAGTGCTAGTAGGTTGGGGGGGCACACCATGAACACTGAAGCTTTCTTT
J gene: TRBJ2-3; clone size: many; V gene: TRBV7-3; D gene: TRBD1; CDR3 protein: CASSHRGDNTDTQYF; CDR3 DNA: TGTGCCAGCAGCCACAGGGGCGATAACACAGATACGCAGTATTTT
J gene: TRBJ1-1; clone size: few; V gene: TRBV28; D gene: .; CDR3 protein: CASGRDVRYTEAFF; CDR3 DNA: TGTGCCAGCGGCCGGGACGTCCGATACACTGAAGCTTTCTTT
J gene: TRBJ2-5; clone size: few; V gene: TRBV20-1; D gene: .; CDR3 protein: CRGGPSFPETQYF; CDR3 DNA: TGCAGGGGTGGGCCGTCTTTCCCCGAGACCCAGTACTTC
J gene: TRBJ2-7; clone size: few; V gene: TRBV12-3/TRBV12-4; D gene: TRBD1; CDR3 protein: CASSPPSTGLRDYEQYF; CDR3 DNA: TGTGCCAGCAGTCCCCCCTCGACAGGGTTAAGGGACTACGAGCAGTACTTC
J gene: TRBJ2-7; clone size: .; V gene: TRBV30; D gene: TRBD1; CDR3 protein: CAWSEYPGGTYEQYF; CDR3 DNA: TGTGCCTGGAGTGAGTACCCAGGGGGCACCTACGAGCAGTACTTC
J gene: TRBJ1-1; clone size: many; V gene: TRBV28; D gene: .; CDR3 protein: CASYLAGARSTEAFF; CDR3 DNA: TGTGCCAGCTATTTAGCAGGGGCGCGTAGCACTGAAGCTTTCTTT
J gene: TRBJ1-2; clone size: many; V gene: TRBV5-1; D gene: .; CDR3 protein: CASSVAYPRGYTF; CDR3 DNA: TGCGCCAGCAGCGTCGCCTATCCTCGTGGCTACACCTTC
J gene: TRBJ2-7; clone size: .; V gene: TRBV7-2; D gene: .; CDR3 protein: CASSEWASFYEQYF; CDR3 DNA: TGTGCCAGCAGCGAGTGGGCCTCTTTCTACGAGCAGTACTTC
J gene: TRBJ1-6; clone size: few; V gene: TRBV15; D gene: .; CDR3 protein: CATSRDPRGADSPLHF; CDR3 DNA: TGTGCCACCAGCAGAGATCCCCGGGGGGCGGATTCACCCCTCCACTTT
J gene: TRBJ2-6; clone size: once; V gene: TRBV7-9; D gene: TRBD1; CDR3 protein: CAGGTGGSGANVLTF; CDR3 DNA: TGTGCCGGCGGGACAGGGGGCTCTGGGGCCAACGTCCTGACTTTC
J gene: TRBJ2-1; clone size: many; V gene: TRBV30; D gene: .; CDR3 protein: CAWQAGPQFF; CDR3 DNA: TGTGCCTGGCAGGCGGGACCTCAGTTCTTC
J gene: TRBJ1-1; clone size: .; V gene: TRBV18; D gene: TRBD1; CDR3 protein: CASSAGTGWATEAFF; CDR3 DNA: TGTGCCAGCTCAGCCGGGACAGGGTGGGCGACTGAAGCTTTCTTT